A single sample is the source of the 24 T cell receptor beta chains below, sequenced in a study of T cell clonality in common variable immunodeficiency. Study-level results: In common variable immunodeficiency, TCR beta chains reportedly carried fewer deletions and N-nucleotide insertions.

Antigens for these TCRs are unknown. Clones were read by immunoSEQ multiplex PCR, and TCRdb kept only the in-frame ones, dropping some. The sample is made up of approximately 18,000 clones, none counted only once. Sample: peripheral blood mononuclear cells. These receptors were collected from a human donor with common variable immunodeficiency.

This clone has only a few counts. The read stops 3 residues short of the end of the CDR3; the missing end is completed from the germline J gene. V gene TRBV20-1 combines with J gene TRBJ2-7; 8 bases fit TRBD2. This CDR3 spans 16 amino acids. V trimming: 1 base; J trimming: 4 bases; junction bases outside the gene matches: 12. Per germline, CDR1 DFQATT and CDR2 SNEGSKA (reference sequence). Incomplete CDR3 DNA: TGCAGTGCTAGAGGCGCTCGGGGGGGACGGGCTTACGAG. It yields the protein CSARGARGGRAYE. The full CDR3 protein reads CSARGARGGRAYEQYF.

There are a few counts of this clone. The sequenced fragment ends 3 residues before the CDR3 boundary, so the rest is inferred from the germline J gene. The chain uses TRBV19 and TRBJ1-6; D gene unclear. V was clipped by 3 bases and J by 0 bases, with 12 bases between them. The germline V gene has CDR1 LNHDA and CDR2 SQIVND (reference sequence). The CDR3 has 17 residues. This CDR3 reads CASSIWQASSYNSPLHF. Partial CDR3 DNA: TGTGCCAGTAGTATTTGGCAGGCGAGCTCCTATAATTCACCC. Variable domain in full (rest from reference TRBV19 and TRBJ1-6): DGGITQSPKYLFRKEGQNVTLSCEQNLNHDAMYWYRQDPGQGLRLIYYSQIVNDFQKGDIAEGYSVSREKKESFPLTVTSAQKNPTAFYLCASSIWQASSYNSPLHFGNGTRLTVT.

Comments on this clone: The read terminates 3 residues ahead of where the CDR3 ends, so the germline J gene completes it. The chain uses TRBV30 and TRBJ2-1; 8 bases are shared with TRBD2. Germline V CDR1 and CDR2: GTSNPN, SVGIG (reference sequence). The V and J ends lost 4 bases and 0 bases, in that order; junction bases with no gene match: 5. The CDR3 loop spans 15 amino acids. CDR3 amino acids: CAWTPGTSSYNEQFF. Incomplete CDR3 DNA: TGTGCCTGGACCCCGGGGACTAGCTCCTACAATGAG.

This clone was observed at least ten times. One end of the junction varies from germline; a read error may be responsible. The read ends 3 residues shy of where the CDR3 ends; the end is completed using the germline J gene. This chain uses TRBV7-7 with TRBJ1-1; D is ambiguous. There are 14 residues in the CDR3. The V gene's germline CDR1 is SSHAT and CDR2 FNYEAQ (reference sequence). The CDR3 loop reads CASSPYTLNTEAFF. The CDR3 DNA, read in part, is TGTGCTAGCAGCCCCTATACTTTGAACACTGAA.

This clone has only a few counts. Sequencing ends 3 residues short of the CDR3 end; the germline J gene provides the rest. This chain joins TRBV5-6 and TRBJ1-2, with a weak D call TRBD1 (6 bases). This CDR3 has 13 residues. The germline V and J ends were trimmed by 4 bases and 7 bases, with 14 bases remaining between them. Germline V gives CDR1 SGHDT, CDR2 YYEEEE. The sequenced part of the CDR3 DNA is TGTGCCAGCAGCCCAGAGCGGGGGGCTGGC. Protein product: CASSPERGAG. The CDR3 reads in full as CASSPERGAGYTF.

The table lists this clone with a few counts. The CDR3 end falls 3 residues outside the read, so it is completed with the germline J gene. V and J are TRBV7-3 and TRBJ2-3, with a possible D match to TRBD2 (6 bases). Trimming stripped 5 bases from V and 4 bases from J, with 10 bases between. The germline V gene encodes CDR1 SGHTA and CDR2 FQGTGA. CDR3 size: 13 residues. CDR3: CASSGTASDTQYF. Partial CDR3 DNA: TGTGCCAGCAGCGGGACTGCCTCAGATACG.

This clone was seen ten or more times. The CDR3 DNA, read in part, is TGTGCCAGCAGTTTCGGACACCAACTGGCTGGC. The encoded protein is CASSFGHQLAG. The whole CDR3 sequence is CASSFGHQLAGYTF. V and J are TRBV6-2 or TRBV6-3 and TRBJ1-2, with D possibly being TRBD1 (5 bases). The read terminates 3 residues ahead of where the CDR3 ends, so the germline J gene completes it. CDR1 MNHEY and CDR2 SVGEGT come from the germline V gene. The CDR3 spans 14 residues. The V gene lost 4 bases and the J gene lost 7 bases, with 16 bases spanning the gap.

This clone was seen only a few times. The read halts 3 residues ahead of the CDR3 end, with the missing end drawn from the germline J gene. V and J are TRBV7-2 and TRBJ1-2; TRBD1 agrees at 7 bases. The CDR3 consists of 15 residues. The V and J ends lost 4 bases and 4 bases, in that order; junction bases with no gene match: 9. Germline loops: CDR1 SGHTA, CDR2 FQGNSA. The CDR3 spells CASSSARTGSYGYTF. Partial CDR3 DNA: TGTGCCAGCAGCTCCGCCCGGACAGGCTCCTATGGC.

The table lists this clone with many counts. The CDR3 end falls 3 residues outside the read, so it is completed with the germline J gene. The V gene is TRBV14, the J gene TRBJ2-3, with D possibly matching TRBD1 (6 bases). Germline CDR1 and CDR2: SGHDN and FVKESK. The V and J ends lost 1 base and 4 bases respectively, with 15 bases between them. The CDR3 covers 16 residues. CDR3 bases read: TGTGCCAGCAGCCAAGGAGTAAACAGGGTGGCAGATACG. Translating gives CASSQGVNRVADT. The whole CDR3 is CASSQGVNRVADTQYF. The full variable domain, rest sourced from reference TRBV14 and TRBJ2-3, is EAGVTQFPSHSVIEKGQTVTLRCDPISGHDNLYWYRRVMGKEIKFLLHFVKESKQDESGMPNNRFLAERTGGTYSTLKVQPAELEDSGVYFCASSQGVNRVADTQYFGPGTRLTVL.

Turning to this clone: The CDR3 extends 3 residues past the end of the read, so its final part is completed from the germline J gene. The chain recombines TRBV11-2 with TRBJ2-7; no clear D. Germline V gene sequence: CDR1 SGHAT, CDR2 FQNNGV. There are 11 residues in the CDR3. With 2 bases removed from V and 5 bases from J, the gap between germline ends came to 4 bases. The CDR3 DNA, read in part, is TGTGCCAGCAGCTTAATTAACGAG. This sequence encodes CASSLINE. The whole CDR3 protein reads CASSLINEQYF.

The sample holds a few counts of this clone. The CDR3 is CASSLTGGEETQYF. CDR3 DNA, as far as it was read: TGTGCCAGCAGCTTAACAGGGGGCGAAGAGACC. The chain recombines TRBV7-8 with TRBJ2-5; 9 nucleotides agree with TRBD1. The read ends 3 residues shy of where the CDR3 ends; the end is completed using the germline J gene. The CDR3 is 14 amino acids. Germline values: CDR1 SGHVS, CDR2 FQNEAQ. Unmatched junction bases numbered 1, after V lost 2 bases and J lost 3 bases.

This clone has just a few counts. With the read ending 3 residues before the CDR3 end, the germline J gene is used to fill in that end. The chain has TRBV19 and TRBJ2-7; the match to TRBD2 covers 12 bases. CDR3 length: 15 amino acids. Germline CDR1 LNHDA, CDR2 SQIVND (reference sequence). V trimming: 5 bases; J trimming: 4 bases; junction bases outside the gene matches: 6. The covered CDR3 bases are TGTGCCAGTAGTCCCCTAGCGGGAGGGCCTTACGAG. Translated: CASSPLAGGPYE. The complete CDR3 protein is CASSPLAGGPYEQYF.

To note about this clone: The read halts 3 residues ahead of the CDR3 end, with the missing end drawn from the germline J gene. The chain has TRBV19 and TRBJ2-6, with D unresolved. Germline lookup yields CDR1 LNHDA and CDR2 SQIVND (reference sequence). V lost 3 bases, J lost 0 bases, and 15 bases lay in between. The CDR3 totals 18 residues. CDR3 amino acids: CASSIPDSGYSGANVLTF. The CDR3 bases that were read are TGTGCCAGTAGTATTCCCGACTCCGGATACTCTGGGGCCAACGTC. The whole variable domain, remainder taken from reference TRBV19 and TRBJ2-6, is DGGITQSPKYLFRKEGQNVTLSCEQNLNHDAMYWYRQDPGQGLRLIYYSQIVNDFQKGDIAEGYSVSREKKESFPLTVTSAQKNPTAFYLCASSIPDSGYSGANVLTFGAGSRLTVL.

In this sample, this clone turned up a few times. The CDR3 end falls 3 residues outside the read, so it is completed with the germline J gene. The chain recombines TRBV30 with TRBJ2-3; 11 nucleotides agree with TRBD2. V trimming: 2 bases; J trimming: 2 bases; junction bases outside the gene matches: 3. Per the germline V gene, CDR1 is GTSNPN and CDR2 is SVGIG (reference sequence). The CDR3 extends over 15 amino acids. The CDR3 here is CAWSFSGRDTDTQYF. The covered CDR3 bases are TGTGCCTGGAGTTTTAGCGGGAGGGACACAGATACG.

This clone showed up many times. The CDR3 here is CASSPGGSYNSPLHF. The covered CDR3 bases are TGTGCCAGCTCACCCGGGGGTTCCTATAATTCACCC. V and J are TRBV18 and TRBJ1-6, with D tentatively TRBD1 (5 bases). The read ends 3 residues early relative to the CDR3; the germline J gene fills the gap. Trimming pared 3 bases from V and 1 base from J, leaving 7 bases between. The germline gives CDR1 KGHSH, CDR2 LQKENI. The CDR3 sequence is 15 residues long.

This clone was seen a few times. Incomplete CDR3 DNA: TGTGCCAGCACCCCCGACAGGGGGACTTTCTATGGC. Translating it yields CASTPDRGTFYG. The entire CDR3 is CASTPDRGTFYGYTF. The chain couples TRBV7-2 to TRBJ1-2; 9 positions agree with TRBD1. The read halts 3 residues ahead of the CDR3 end, with the missing end drawn from the germline J gene. Germline V gene sequence: CDR1 SGHTA, CDR2 FQGNSA. The J segment lost 4 bases and the V segment lost 7 bases, leaving 10 bases of the junction unmatched. The CDR3 consists of 15 residues.

Comment on this clone: From the germline J gene comes the end of the CDR3, since the read stops 3 residues before it. This chain links TRBV19 with TRBJ1-1; a weak D match, TRBD1 (5 bases). CDR1 LNHDA and CDR2 SQIVND come from the germline V gene (reference sequence). The CDR3 is made up of 13 amino acids. Trimming shortened V by 4 bases and J by 6 bases, and 12 bases separated the two germline ends. Partial CDR3 DNA: TGTGCCAGTAGTACGGAGGGACTCCCTGAA. Amino acids: CASSTEGLPE. The entire CDR3 reads CASSTEGLPEAFF.

This clone was seen repeatedly, ten times or more. The read falls 3 residues short of the CDR3 end, and the missing part is taken from the germline J gene. The chain employs TRBV29-1 and TRBJ2-3; perhaps TRBD1 as D (5 bases). Germline assignment: CDR1 SQVTM and CDR2 ANQGSEA. The V end was cut by 6 bases, the J end by 4 bases, with 11 bases between. The CDR3 consists of 12 residues. Incomplete CDR3 DNA: TGCAGCGTCCCGACAGAAGCAGATACG. Encoded protein: CSVPTEADT. The CDR3 reads in full as CSVPTEADTQYF.

This clone was observed a handful of times. The read ends 3 residues before the CDR3 terminus; that terminus is restored from the germline J gene. This chain joins TRBV20-1 and TRBJ1-2; possibly TRBD1 for D (6 bases). Germline-derived CDR1 and CDR2 are DFQATT and SNEGSKA (reference sequence). The CDR3 loop spans 14 amino acids. The V and J ends lost 4 bases and 6 bases respectively, with 18 bases between them. The CDR3 region is CSAMGFGAGDGYTF. Partial CDR3 DNA: TGCAGTGCTATGGGTTTCGGGGCAGGGGATGGC.

This clone was seen many times. The read ends 3 residues early relative to the CDR3; the germline J gene fills the gap. V gene TRBV7-6 combines with J gene TRBJ2-1, with unresolved D. The CDR3 contains 12 residues. Germline-derived CDR1 and CDR2 are SGHVS and FNYEAQ. V was pared by 0 bases and J by 6 bases, with 3 bases between. This chain's CDR3 is CASSLALNEQFF. The DNA read from the CDR3 is TGTGCCAGCAGCTTAGCCCTCAATGAG. The full variable domain, its missing parts supplied by reference TRBV7-6 and TRBJ2-1, is GAGVSQSPRYKVTKRGQDVALRCDPISGHVSLYWYRQALGQGPEFLTYFNYEAQQDKSGLPNDRFSAERPEGSISTLTIQRTEQRDSAMYRCASSLALNEQFFGPGTRLTVL.

The table lists this clone with many counts. The CDR3 end lies 3 residues beyond the end of the read and is filled in from the germline J gene. The genes are TRBV20-1 and TRBJ2-4, with 7 bases matching TRBD1. Losses at the gene ends were 3 bases for V and 3 bases for J; bases not matched to a gene: 11. The CDR3 is made up of 16 amino acids. The germline CDR1 and CDR2 sequences are DFQATT and SNEGSKA (reference sequence). The CDR3 protein is CSARLETGTGKNIQYF. CDR3 DNA (partial): TGCAGTGCTAGGCTCGAGACAGGGACGGGCAAAAACATT.

In this sample, this clone turned up many times. The CDR3 extends 3 residues past the end of the read, so its final part is completed from the germline J gene. The V call is TRBV7-2, the J call TRBJ2-5, with D maybe TRBD2 (5 bases). Germline values: CDR1 SGHTA, CDR2 FQGNSA. V lost 3 bases and J 5 bases, leaving 10 bases between the germline ends. CDR3 length: 13 residues. CDR3 DNA, as far as it was read: TGTGCCAGCAGCTTCAGTCCGGGGGAGACC. This codes for CASSFSPGET. The CDR3 as a whole reads CASSFSPGETQYF.

Many counts were recorded for this clone. The read terminates 3 residues ahead of where the CDR3 ends, so the germline J gene completes it. The chain is built from TRBV20-1 and TRBJ1-1, with unresolved D. Germline V gives CDR1 DFQATT, CDR2 SNEGSKA (reference sequence). V was trimmed by 6 bases and J by 1 base, leaving 15 bases between them. CDR3 length equals 14 residues. The DNA read from the CDR3 is TGCAGTGCCAAAATGCACGGCGGGAACACTGAA. This encodes CSAKMHGGNTE. The full CDR3 sequence reads CSAKMHGGNTEAFF.

This clone has more than one count but fewer than ten. The CDR3 end falls 3 residues outside the read, so it is completed with the germline J gene. The genes are TRBV6-2 or TRBV6-3 and TRBJ1-6, with 7 positions matching TRBD1. V lost 6 bases, J lost 2 bases, and 1 base stayed unmatched. The germline V gene encodes CDR1 MNHEY and CDR2 SVGEGT. The CDR3 has 14 residues. CDR3 DNA, as far as it was read: TGTGCCAGCAGCCAGGGGGCCTATAATTCACCC. Its translation is CASSQGAYNSP. The full CDR3 reads CASSQGAYNSPLHF.